Sequencing of this T cell receptor (beta chain) was carried out in a study of blood T cells in healthy people across ages. This clonotype occurred a few times. Germline V lookup: CDR1 PRHDT, CDR2 FYEKMQ (reference sequence). The CDR3 contains 17 residues. The V and J ends lost 1 base and 4 bases, in that order; junction bases with no gene match: 12. The authors ran a second PCR of 7 to 11 cycles using a sample-barcoded 5' primer and a J-beta primer mix. TCRdb recomputed calls from the 5' RACE reads with MiXCR, one row per CDR3 protein. In the table there are 800,000 or so distinct CDR3 sequences, roughly 25% of which are singletons. A further study also used this sample, focusing on T cells of mothers and their children. That work adds: About 3.1 million TCR beta reads per child versus over 10 million per mother.

This receptor was obtained from a boy younger than 18 in good health. This rearrangement joins TRBV13 to TRBJ2-7, with 8 bases fitting TRBD1. Sequenced: blood. This chain's CDR3 is CASSLAPEAGGRYEQYF. In DNA, the CDR3 is TGTGCCAGCAGCTTAGCCCCTGAGGCAGGGGGCAGGTACGAGCAGTACTTC.